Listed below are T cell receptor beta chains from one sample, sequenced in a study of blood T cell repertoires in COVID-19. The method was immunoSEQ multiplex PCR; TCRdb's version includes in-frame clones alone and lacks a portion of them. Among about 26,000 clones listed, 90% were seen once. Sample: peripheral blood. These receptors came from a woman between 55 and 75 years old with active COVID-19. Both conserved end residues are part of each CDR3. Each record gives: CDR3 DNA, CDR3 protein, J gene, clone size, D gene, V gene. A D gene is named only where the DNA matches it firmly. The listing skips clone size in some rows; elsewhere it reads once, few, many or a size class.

CDR3 DNA: TGTGCCAGCAGCTCGCCCGGGACAGGGGTTATAGATACGCAGTATTTT; CDR3 protein: CASSSPGTGVIDTQYF; J gene: TRBJ2-3; clone size: -; D gene: TRBD1; V gene: TRBV7-9
CDR3 DNA: TGTGCCAGCAGCTCGAGACAGGGGCGTGAAAAACTGTTTTTT; CDR3 protein: CASSSRQGREKLFF; J gene: TRBJ1-4; clone size: -; D gene: TRBD1; V gene: TRBV5-6
CDR3 DNA: TGTGCCAGCAGCGTAGGAAGAGACCCTTCTGGGCCGTACCAAGAGACCCAGTACTTC; CDR3 protein: CASSVGRDPSGPYQETQYF; J gene: TRBJ2-5; clone size: -; D gene: -; V gene: TRBV9
CDR3 DNA: TGTGCCAGCAGAGGGGATGGACAGCGACTAGCGGCAAAAATATTGGATGAGCAGTTCTTC; CDR3 protein: CASRGDGQRLAAKILDEQFF; J gene: TRBJ2-1; clone size: -; D gene: TRBD2; V gene: TRBV28
CDR3 DNA: TGTGCCAGCAGCGAAGGGGTAGCGGCTTACTACGAGCAGTACTTC; CDR3 protein: CASSEGVAAYYEQYF; J gene: TRBJ2-7; clone size: -; D gene: -; V gene: TRBV2
CDR3 DNA: TGTGCCAGCGGGGCCATACCCGAGACCCAGTACTTC; CDR3 protein: CASGAIPETQYF; J gene: TRBJ2-5; clone size: -; D gene: -; V gene: TRBV6-6
CDR3 DNA: TGTGCCAGCAGCTTAGAACAGGGGGCGGGGTATGGCTACACCTTC; CDR3 protein: CASSLEQGAGYGYTF; J gene: TRBJ1-2; clone size: -; D gene: TRBD1; V gene: TRBV7-2
CDR3 DNA: TGTGCCTGGAGTGTACTTACTGAATCCTATAATTCACCCCTCCACTTT; CDR3 protein: CAWSVLTESYNSPLHF; J gene: TRBJ1-6; clone size: once; D gene: -; V gene: TRBV30
CDR3 DNA: TGTGCCAGCAGCGCCCGCGGGAGGACGACCAATGAGCAGTTCTTC; CDR3 protein: CASSARGRTTNEQFF; J gene: TRBJ2-1; clone size: -; D gene: TRBD2; V gene: TRBV6-5
CDR3 DNA: TGTGCCAGCAGCTTTGCGGGGCCGAACACCGGGGAGCTGTTTTTT; CDR3 protein: CASSFAGPNTGELFF; J gene: TRBJ2-2; clone size: -; D gene: -; V gene: TRBV11-2
CDR3 DNA: TGTGCCAGCAGTGACAGCAGCCCTACAGACGATGAGCAGTTCTTC; CDR3 protein: CASSDSSPTDDEQFF; J gene: TRBJ2-1; clone size: -; D gene: -; V gene: TRBV6-1
CDR3 DNA: TGTGCCAGCAGCTTATCAGTGTCGGTAGCGGGAGGGCCGGGAGATACGCAGTATTTT; CDR3 protein: CASSLSVSVAGGPGDTQYF; J gene: TRBJ2-3; clone size: -; D gene: TRBD2; V gene: TRBV7-2
CDR3 DNA: TGTGCCAGCAGTTACTCGAATGGGACAGGGGCTGGAAACACCATATATTTT; CDR3 protein: CASSYSNGTGAGNTIYF; J gene: TRBJ1-3; clone size: -; D gene: TRBD1; V gene: TRBV6-2/TRBV6-3
CDR3 DNA: TGCGCCAGCATTAAGCCCCAGGCCGACACTGAAGCTTTCTTT; CDR3 protein: CASIKPQADTEAFF; J gene: TRBJ1-1; clone size: -; D gene: -; V gene: TRBV10-2
CDR3 DNA: TGTGCCAGCAGGGTGAGGGAGCGTTTGGATGCGACAGATACGCAGTATTTT; CDR3 protein: CASRVRERLDATDTQYF; J gene: TRBJ2-3; clone size: -; D gene: -; V gene: TRBV27
CDR3 DNA: TGTGCCAGCCTTGGCTTTGATACGCAGTATTTT; CDR3 protein: CASLGFDTQYF; J gene: TRBJ2-3; clone size: -; D gene: -; V gene: TRBV27
CDR3 DNA: TGTGCCGGGGGGAGGATGAGCTCCTACAATGAGCAGTTCTTC; CDR3 protein: CAGGRMSSYNEQFF; J gene: TRBJ2-1; clone size: -; D gene: -; V gene: TRBV2
CDR3 DNA: TGTGCCAGCAGCCAAGGGGCGGGAATCGACAATGAGCAGTTCTTC; CDR3 protein: CASSQGAGIDNEQFF; J gene: TRBJ2-1; clone size: -; D gene: -; V gene: TRBV3-1/TRBV3-2
CDR3 DNA: TGTGCCACCAGCAGAGACCAGTGGGATACGCAGTATTTT; CDR3 protein: CATSRDQWDTQYF; J gene: TRBJ2-3; clone size: -; D gene: -; V gene: TRBV15
CDR3 DNA: TGTGCCAGCAGCCCAGGGACTAGCGGGAGTACTATTGGAGAGACCCAGTACTTC; CDR3 protein: CASSPGTSGSTIGETQYF; J gene: TRBJ2-5; clone size: -; D gene: TRBD2; V gene: TRBV9
CDR3 DNA: TGTGCCAGCAGTTACACGACTAGCGGGATTACAGATACGCAGTATTTT; CDR3 protein: CASSYTTSGITDTQYF; J gene: TRBJ2-3; clone size: -; D gene: TRBD2; V gene: TRBV6-5
CDR3 DNA: TGTGCCAGCACTCAAGGTGGGAGTATCGGGGAGCAGTACTTC; CDR3 protein: CASTQGGSIGEQYF; J gene: TRBJ2-7; clone size: -; D gene: -; V gene: TRBV7-9
CDR3 DNA: TGTGCCACTTCCTCCGACGGGGGGAGAGTCCATGAAAAACTGTTTTTT; CDR3 protein: CATSSDGGRVHEKLFF; J gene: TRBJ1-4; clone size: -; D gene: -; V gene: TRBV10-3
CDR3 DNA: TGTGCCAGCAGCCCCTTACAGGTCGAGAAGGCCTACGAGCAGTACTTC; CDR3 protein: CASSPLQVEKAYEQYF; J gene: TRBJ2-7; clone size: -; D gene: -; V gene: TRBV28
CDR3 DNA: TGTGCCAGTAGTTTGGCGGCGAACACCGGGGAGCTGTTTTTT; CDR3 protein: CASSLAANTGELFF; J gene: TRBJ2-2; clone size: -; D gene: -; V gene: TRBV19
CDR3 DNA: TGTGCCAGTACTATACGGGAATCTTCTAATCAGCCCCAGCATTTT; CDR3 protein: CASTIRESSNQPQHF; J gene: TRBJ1-5; clone size: -; D gene: -; V gene: TRBV19
CDR3 DNA: TGTGCCAGCAGTGAGGGCCCCACCCCCTACACCTTC; CDR3 protein: CASSEGPTPYTF; J gene: TRBJ1-2; clone size: -; D gene: -; V gene: TRBV2
CDR3 DNA: TGTGCCAGCAGCCTCGGTCGGGGGAACATTCAGTACTTC; CDR3 protein: CASSLGRGNIQYF; J gene: TRBJ2-4; clone size: -; D gene: -; V gene: TRBV9
CDR3 DNA: TGTGCCAGCAGTTACGGACTGGGATTCAATGAGCAGTTCTTC; CDR3 protein: CASSYGLGFNEQFF; J gene: TRBJ2-1; clone size: once; D gene: -; V gene: TRBV7-2
CDR3 DNA: TGTGCCAGCAGGGTCAGTGAGGTGAACACTGAAGCTTTCTTT; CDR3 protein: CASRVSEVNTEAFF; J gene: TRBJ1-1; clone size: -; D gene: -; V gene: TRBV2
CDR3 DNA: TGCGCCAGCGGGATAGGGACTAGCGGGTCTACAGATACGCAGTATTTT; CDR3 protein: CASGIGTSGSTDTQYF; J gene: TRBJ2-3; clone size: -; D gene: TRBD2; V gene: TRBV5-1
CDR3 DNA: TGTGCCAGCAGGCGCACAGGGCAGAATCAGCCCCAGCATTTT; CDR3 protein: CASRRTGQNQPQHF; J gene: TRBJ1-5; clone size: -; D gene: -; V gene: TRBV6-5
CDR3 DNA: TGTGCCAGCAGTGAAACGGCTATTCAGGGGGCGGGCTATGGCTACACCTTC; CDR3 protein: CASSETAIQGAGYGYTF; J gene: TRBJ1-2; clone size: -; D gene: TRBD1; V gene: TRBV2
CDR3 DNA: TGTGCCAGCAGTGATTATACAGATACGCAGTATTTT; CDR3 protein: CASSDYTDTQYF; J gene: TRBJ2-3; clone size: -; D gene: -; V gene: TRBV6-1
CDR3 DNA: TGTGCCAGCACCAAAGGACTAGCAATCGGCTACGAGCAGTACTTC; CDR3 protein: CASTKGLAIGYEQYF; J gene: TRBJ2-7; clone size: -; D gene: TRBD2; V gene: TRBV3-1/TRBV3-2
CDR3 DNA: TGTGCCAGCAGTGAGTACAGGGAAGTCAATGAAAAACTGTTTTTT; CDR3 protein: CASSEYREVNEKLFF; J gene: TRBJ1-4; clone size: -; D gene: -; V gene: TRBV2
CDR3 DNA: TGTGCCAGCAGCTTGGCCTTAGAGGGGGCGGGTAGCTACGAGCAGTACTTC; CDR3 protein: CASSLALEGAGSYEQYF; J gene: TRBJ2-7; clone size: -; D gene: TRBD1; V gene: TRBV5-8
CDR3 DNA: TGTGCCAGCAGCCTTAGCCCGGGACTAGGGAGCTCCTACAATGAGCAGTTCTTC; CDR3 protein: CASSLSPGLGSSYNEQFF; J gene: TRBJ2-1; clone size: -; D gene: TRBD2; V gene: TRBV28
CDR3 DNA: TGTGCCAGCAGCTTATTAGCAGGCGGGCGCAATGAGCAGTTCTTC; CDR3 protein: CASSLLAGGRNEQFF; J gene: TRBJ2-1; clone size: -; D gene: -; V gene: TRBV7-8
CDR3 DNA: TGTGCCAGCAGCCCAGCAGGGTACGGCTACGAGCAGTACTTC; CDR3 protein: CASSPAGYGYEQYF; J gene: TRBJ2-7; clone size: -; D gene: -; V gene: TRBV27
CDR3 DNA: TGTGCCAGCACCGACAGGGGCCGGAACACCGGGGAGCTGTTTTTT; CDR3 protein: CASTDRGRNTGELFF; J gene: TRBJ2-2; clone size: once; D gene: TRBD1; V gene: TRBV6-5
CDR3 DNA: TGCGCCAGCAGCGAGGGACAGGCCTACCAAGAGACCCAGTACTTC; CDR3 protein: CASSEGQAYQETQYF; J gene: TRBJ2-5; clone size: -; D gene: TRBD1; V gene: TRBV4-1
CDR3 DNA: TGTGCCAGCAGCTTAGAGCCCTCCCGCGGCGGGGAGCTGTTTTTT; CDR3 protein: CASSLEPSRGGELFF; J gene: TRBJ2-2; clone size: -; D gene: -; V gene: TRBV11-3